These 24 T cell receptor beta chains originate from one sample sequenced in a study of regulatory T cells in long-lasting Graves disease listed by TCRdb under 2021. The time point label corresponds to: newly diagnosed GD, antithyroid drugs for less than 3 months. For both TCR sequencing and RNA sequencing, RNA was extracted from PBMCs in TRIzol. Library preparation employed multiplex PCR. TCRdb shows the sequencer as Illumina HiSeq 4000. CDR3 regions were amplified by Arm-PCR with iRepertoire HTBI primers to construct TCR beta libraries. Through fastp at Q25 and MiXCR, TCRdb rebuilt clones from the public reads, retaining in-frame beta chains. Rows are unified per CDR3 protein, each entry keeping the most common DNA and genes. Here the sample has 540,000 or so distinct CDR3 sequences; about 13% occur a single time. The biggest ten clones account for roughly 10% of the sample. This sample also appeared in a second study, on T cells in Graves' hyperthyroidism and ophthalmopathy.

The sample was peripheral blood mononuclear cells (PBMCs), taken at new diagnosis, from a patient treated with antithyroid drugs. These receptors all stem from a man aged 25 to 40 with Graves disease. Donor details come from another sample of the same person, matched by shared clones.

This chain connects TRBV5-1 to TRBJ2-5, with D possibly matching TRBD1 (6 bases). The length of the CDR3 is 14 residues. CDR1 and CDR2 (germline): SGHRS, YFSETQ. V was clipped by 1 base and J by 7 bases, with 14 bases between them. The CDR3 region has the DNA TGCGCCAGCAGCTTGAAGGTTTCAGGGGTGACCCAGTACTTC. Translation: CASSLKVSGVTQYF.

This clonotype was counted many times. The junction differs from germline at one of its ends, possibly a read error. This sequence joins TRBV12-3 or TRBV12-4 and TRBJ1-1; D is unclear. The CDR3 is 14 residues long. This CDR3 reads CASSLATVNTEAFF. The CDR3 DNA is TGTGCCAGCAGCTTAGCCACAGTGAACACTGAAGCTTTCTTT.

This clonotype was counted at least ten times. The chain recombines TRBV5-1 with TRBJ2-1; 8 nucleotides align to TRBD2. CDR3 length equals 15 residues. Germline values: CDR1 SGHRS, CDR2 YFSETQ. With 4 bases clipped from V and 2 bases from J, the junction kept 5 bases outside the gene matches. The CDR3 loop is CASSGTSGPYNEQFF. In DNA form, the CDR3 reads TGCGCCAGCAGCGGAACTAGCGGCCCCTACAATGAGCAGTTCTTC. The full variable domain, its missing parts supplied by reference TRBV5-1 and TRBJ2-1, is KAGVTQTPRYLIKTRGQQVTLSCSPISGHRSVSWYQQTPGQGLQFLFEYFSETQRNKGNFPGRFSGRQFSNSRSEMNVSTLELGDSALYLCASSGTSGPYNEQFFGPGTRLTVL.

This clonotype was found a few times. The V call is TRBV5-1, the J call TRBJ2-4; D tentatively fits TRBD1 or TRBD2 (6 bases each). The CDR3 spans 17 residues. Germline V lookup: CDR1 SGHRS, CDR2 YFSETQ. V lost 3 bases to trimming and J lost 0 bases, with 16 bases between them. The CDR3 is CASSSGAGAQAKNIQYF. DNA of the CDR3: TGCGCCAGCAGCTCGGGGGCAGGGGCGCAAGCCAAAAACATTCAGTACTTC.

This clonotype was found many times. DNA for the CDR3: TGCAGTTTAAGGGCGGGCCGGGACACCGGGGAGCTGTTTTTT. It is translated as CSLRAGRDTGELFF. The V and J genes are TRBV20-1 and TRBJ2-2, with D possibly TRBD2 on 5 matching bases. V was cut by 8 bases and J by 3 bases, with 16 bases left in between. The CDR3 loop spans 14 amino acids. The germline V gene has CDR1 DFQATT and CDR2 SNEGSKA (reference sequence).

This clonotype occurred many times. This rearrangement joins TRBV20-1 to TRBJ1-1; tentative D call: TRBD1 (5 bases). The CDR3 has 13 amino acids. Deletions cut 0 bases from V and 7 bases from J, with 12 bases between. From germline, CDR1 is DFQATT and CDR2 SNEGSKA (reference sequence). Here the CDR3 DNA reads TGCAGTGCTAGAGATCTACGGGGGATTGAAGCTTTCTTT. This encodes CSARDLRGIEAFF.

This clonotype has ten or more counts. The V call is TRBV7-9, the J call TRBJ2-3; the D gene is possibly TRBD2 (5 bases). Germline lookup yields CDR1 SEHNR and CDR2 FQNEAQ (reference sequence). This CDR3 has 14 residues. Trimming left V 5 bases short and J 6 bases short, with 15 bases between. CDR3 nucleotides: TGTGCCAGCAGCCTCGTCGGGATTTTTGATACGCAGTATTTT. As protein: CASSLVGIFDTQYF.

This rearrangement joins TRBV19 to TRBJ1-5; possibly TRBD1 for D (5 bases). Germline CDR1 reads LNHDA; CDR2 reads SQIVND (reference sequence). The CDR3 runs to 15 residues. Trimming stripped 5 bases from V and 4 bases from J, with 15 bases between. The CDR3 is CASSFQGVTNQPQHF. CDR3 DNA: TGTGCCAGTAGTTTCCAAGGGGTAACGAATCAGCCCCAGCATTTT.

This clonotype was seen once. The rearrangement joins TRBV15 to TRBJ2-7; 8 bases line up with TRBD1. CDR1 and CDR2 (germline): LNHNV, YYDKDF (reference sequence). Trimming removed 5 bases from V and 3 bases from J; junction bases left unmatched: 9. The CDR3 is made up of 15 amino acids. CDR3 nucleotide sequence: TGTGCCACCAGCGGAGGGACAGGTCCTCGCTACGAGCAGTACTTC. Its protein product is CATSGGTGPRYEQYF.

Ten or more counts support this clonotype. The chain combines TRBV7-2 with TRBJ1-5; the match to TRBD1 covers 9 bases. With V trimmed by 5 bases and J by 4 bases, 3 bases remained unmatched. This CDR3 contains 14 residues. Germline V gene lookup returns CDR1 SGHTA and CDR2 FQGNSA. CDR3 coding DNA: TGTGCCAGCAGCAGGACAGGGGTAAATCAGCCCCAGCATTTT. As protein: CASSRTGVNQPQHF.

This clonotype was detected many times. This rearrangement joins TRBV5-5 to TRBJ2-7, with a possible D match to TRBD1 (6 bases). Germline CDR1 and CDR2: SGHKS and YYEKEE (reference sequence). V gave up 4 bases and J gave up 6 bases, with 14 bases separating them. This CDR3 contains 13 residues. The CDR3 protein is CASSGAGQLEQYF. As DNA, the CDR3 is TGTGCCAGCAGCGGAGCTGGACAGCTCGAGCAGTACTTC.

CDR3 nucleotides: TGTGCCAGCACTATAACTTACAATGAGCAGTTCTTC. This codes for CASTITYNEQFF. The chain joins TRBV5-6 to TRBJ2-1; D ambiguous. V was clipped by 6 bases and J by 4 bases, with 8 bases between them. Germline CDR1 is SGHDT and CDR2 is YYEEEE. The CDR3 is 12 amino acids.

This clonotype was seen repeatedly, ten times or more. The chain combines TRBV7-9 with TRBJ2-1; D is unclear. CDR1 is SEHNR and CDR2 is FQNEAQ in the germline V gene (reference sequence). Between the trimmed V and J ends, which lost 1 base and 4 bases, there was a span of 14 bases. The CDR3 runs to 16 residues. In nucleotides, the CDR3 is TGTGCCAGCAGCTTAGGACCTCAAGACGGGTACAATGAGCAGTTCTTC. Its translation: CASSLGPQDGYNEQFF.

This clonotype was seen only a few times. The V gene is TRBV6-1, the J gene TRBJ1-1, with a tentative D call TRBD1 (6 bases). The length of the CDR3 is 15 residues. The V gene's germline CDR1 is MNHNS and CDR2 SASEGT. The V end lost 6 bases, the J end lost 0 bases, and 14 bases lay between the germline ends. Written as DNA, the CDR3 is TGTGCCAGCAGCGGAGTAACAGGGTTGAACACTGAAGCTTTCTTT. This translates into CASSGVTGLNTEAFF.

There are many counts of this clonotype. V is TRBV6-5 and J is TRBJ2-7; D perhaps matches TRBD2 (5 bases). Germline CDR1 MNHEY, CDR2 SVGAGI. The germline V and J ends were trimmed by 4 bases and 1 base, with 11 bases remaining between them. The CDR3 extends over 14 amino acids. CDR3 coding DNA: TGTGCCAGCAGTTCGCGGACTCAATCCTACGAGCAGTACTTC. It codes for CASSSRTQSYEQYF.

The chain links TRBV7-8 to TRBJ2-1; D perhaps matches TRBD2 (6 bases). V dropped 5 bases and J dropped 7 bases, with 12 bases sitting between them. Germline CDR1 reads SGHVS; CDR2 reads FQNEAQ. This CDR3 is 13 amino acids long. Written as DNA, the CDR3 is TGTGCCAGCAGCCGGGGACTGGGGAATGAGCAGTTCTTC. Protein: CASSRGLGNEQFF.

This clonotype was seen many times. The chain couples TRBV2 to TRBJ2-5; weak D call: TRBD2 (5 bases). Germline CDR1 is SNHLY and CDR2 is FYNNEI. The CDR3 is made up of 14 amino acids. V shed 7 bases and J shed 2 bases, with 14 bases lying between them. The CDR3 loop is CASTSEGTQETQYF. The CDR3 nucleotides read TGTGCCAGCACCTCTGAGGGAACGCAAGAGACCCAGTACTTC.

This clonotype was recorded at least ten times. This chain links TRBV28 with TRBJ2-5, with D possibly being TRBD2 (6 bases). Between the trimmed V and J ends, which lost 3 bases and 4 bases, there was a span of 15 bases. This CDR3 has 15 amino acids. CDR1 MDHEN and CDR2 SYDVKM come from the germline V gene. The CDR3: CASSFAGTGRETQYF. As DNA, the CDR3 is TGTGCCAGCAGTTTCGCGGGAACCGGGCGAGAGACCCAGTACTTC.

The chain joins TRBV28 to TRBJ2-7; 10 bases agree with TRBD1. V dropped 8 bases and J dropped 5; count of bases not matched to a gene: 6. The CDR3 extends over 13 amino acids. The germline V gene encodes CDR1 MDHEN and CDR2 SYDVKM. This CDR3 reads CASLGTGDHEQYF. The CDR3 DNA is TGTGCCAGCCTCGGGACAGGGGATCACGAGCAGTACTTC. The complete variable domain, with remaining parts taken from reference TRBV28 and TRBJ2-7, reads DVKVTQSSRYLVKRTGEKVFLECVQDMDHENMFWYRQDPGLGLRLIYFSYDVKMKEKGDIPEGYSVSREKKERFSLILESASTNQTSMYLCASLGTGDHEQYFGPGTRLTVT.

Comment on this clonotype: It may be a read error: a sequence one base away is much more abundant. The chain couples TRBV11-3 to TRBJ2-3, with 13 bases that match TRBD2. The DNA end favors TRBJ2-5, so the J call may be wrong. The CDR3 is made up of 19 amino acids. Germline lookup yields CDR1 SGHNT and CDR2 YENEEA. CDR3 in amino acids: CASSFGRTSGSAGQETQYF. CDR3 DNA sequence: TGTGCCAGCAGCTTTGGAAGGACTAGCGGGAGTGCAGGACAAGAGACCCAGTACTTC.

This clonotype was observed at least ten times. The V gene is TRBV7-8, the J gene TRBJ1-5; TRBD1 agrees at 8 bases. Germline V gives CDR1 SGHVS, CDR2 FQNEAQ. CDR3 length: 15 amino acids. The V and J ends lost 1 base and 6 bases, in that order; junction bases with no gene match: 5. The CDR3 coding sequence is TGTGCCAGCAGCTTAGGGGCAGGGGGCGGTCAGCCCCAGCATTTT. Residues: CASSLGAGGGQPQHF. The variable domain in full, with the rest retrieved from reference TRBV7-8 and TRBJ1-5, is GAGVSQSPRYKVAKRGQDVALRCDPISGHVSLFWYQQALGQGPEFLTYFQNEAQLDKSGLPSDRFFAERPEGSVSTLKIQRTQQEDSAVYLCASSLGAGGGQPQHFGDGTRLSIL.

This clonotype occurred many times. The genes are TRBV20-1 and TRBJ1-2, with D perhaps TRBD1 (5 bases). Germline V gives CDR1 DFQATT, CDR2 SNEGSKA (reference sequence). This CDR3 spans 12 amino acids. This chain's CDR3 is CSKSTDNYGYTF. The CDR3 bases are TGCAGCAAGTCGACAGATAACTATGGCTACACCTTC.

This clonotype was found many times. V gene TRBV30 combines with J gene TRBJ2-1; the D is unclear. V lost 4 bases and J 9 bases, leaving 13 bases between the germline ends. CDR1 is GTSNPN, CDR2 SVGIG, per germline (reference sequence). This CDR3 contains 12 residues. CDR3 residues: CAWKPSLGEQFF. CDR3 nucleotide sequence: TGTGCCTGGAAACCCTCTCTCGGTGAGCAGTTCTTC. Filled out from reference TRBV30 and TRBJ2-1, the complete variable domain reads SQTIHQWPATLVQPVGSPLSLECTVEGTSNPNLYWYRQAAGRGLQLLFYSVGIGQISSEVPQNLSASRPQDRQFILSSKKLLLSDSGFYLCAWKPSLGEQFFGPGTRLTVL.

This clonotype occurred many times. CDR3 nucleotides: TGTGCCAGCAGCTTAGGGGCCTATGTCTACGAGCAGTACTTC. This encodes CASSLGAYVYEQYF. The J gene is TRBJ2-7, the V gene TRBV7-2; unclear D gene. Looked up from germline, CDR1 is SGHTA and CDR2 is FQGNSA. This CDR3 is 14 amino acids long. The V and J ends lost 1 base and 3 bases respectively, with 10 bases between them. Together with reference TRBV7-2 and TRBJ2-7, the CDR3 gives the full variable domain: GAGVSQSPSNKVTEKGKDVELRCDPISGHTALYWYRQSLGQGLEFLIYFQGNSAPDKSGLPSDRFSAERTGGSVSTLTIQRTQQEDSAVYLCASSLGAYVYEQYFGPGTRLTVT.